Sequencing of this T cell receptor (beta chain) was carried out in a study of PD-L1 blockade in urothelial cancer. As for the study in general: Earlier, patients had received 0 to 3 chemotherapy regimens. After treatment start, blood was analyzed at 3 weeks (second dose) and at 6 weeks.

The time point is: pretreatment peripheral blood. The method was immunoSEQ multiplex PCR; TCRdb's version includes in-frame clones alone and lacks a portion of them. The sample includes about 88,000 clones, around 92% of them seen just once. Germline-derived CDR1 and CDR2 are SGHRS and YFSETQ. The CDR3 consists of 13 residues. Deletions cut 0 bases from V and 8 bases from J, with 11 bases between. Sequenced material: PBMCs, taken around atezolizumab (anti-PD-L1) treatment. The chain is built from TRBV5-1 and TRBJ1-1; D might be TRBD1 (6 bases). The receptor comes from a woman over 75 with urothelial cancer. This chain's CDR3 is CASSLDTGLEAFF. In DNA form, the CDR3 reads TGCGCCAGCAGCTTGGATACAGGGCTCGAAGCTTTCTTT.